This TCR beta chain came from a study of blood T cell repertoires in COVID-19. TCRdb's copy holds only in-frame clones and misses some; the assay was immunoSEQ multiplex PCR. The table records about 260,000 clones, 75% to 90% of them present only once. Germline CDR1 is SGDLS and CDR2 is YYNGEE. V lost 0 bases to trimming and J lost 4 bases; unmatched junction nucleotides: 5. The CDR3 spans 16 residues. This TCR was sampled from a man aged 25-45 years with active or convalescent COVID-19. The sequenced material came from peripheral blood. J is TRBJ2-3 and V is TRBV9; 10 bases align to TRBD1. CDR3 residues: CASSVVDRGAADTQYF. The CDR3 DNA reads TGTGCCAGCAGCGTAGTGGACAGGGGGGCCGCAGATACGCAGTATTTT.